This T cell receptor (beta chain) was sequenced for a study of blood T cells in healthy people across ages. Study-wide findings and caveats: The study found more naive CD4+ cells and higher diversity in long-lived than aged donors.

A second PCR, run for roughly 7 to 11 cycles, used a sample-barcoded 5' primer plus a J-beta primer mix. All cDNA molecules were each tagged by a template-switch adaptor with 12 random nucleotides. TCRdb redid the calling of the 5' RACE reads with MiXCR, one entry per CDR3 protein. The sample has roughly 1,500,000 distinct CDR3 sequences, roughly 30% seen once; the top ten hold about 10%. Concerning this clonotype: Its antigen is undetermined.

Trimming took 0 bases from V and 8 from J; bases not matched to a gene: 5. This CDR3 spans 16 amino acids. The germline gives CDR1 MNHNS, CDR2 SASEGT. All donors came from Russia, were Caucasian and healthy, and spanned ages roughly 6 to 95. Sample: blood. The TCR sequence derives from a woman aged 30 to 39 in good health. The chain recombines TRBV6-1 with TRBJ1-4, with TRBD1 matching over 11 bases. This CDR3 reads CASSEAEGTGGEKLFF. The CDR3 nucleotides read TGTGCCAGCAGTGAAGCTGAAGGGACAGGGGGGGAAAAACTGTTTTTT.